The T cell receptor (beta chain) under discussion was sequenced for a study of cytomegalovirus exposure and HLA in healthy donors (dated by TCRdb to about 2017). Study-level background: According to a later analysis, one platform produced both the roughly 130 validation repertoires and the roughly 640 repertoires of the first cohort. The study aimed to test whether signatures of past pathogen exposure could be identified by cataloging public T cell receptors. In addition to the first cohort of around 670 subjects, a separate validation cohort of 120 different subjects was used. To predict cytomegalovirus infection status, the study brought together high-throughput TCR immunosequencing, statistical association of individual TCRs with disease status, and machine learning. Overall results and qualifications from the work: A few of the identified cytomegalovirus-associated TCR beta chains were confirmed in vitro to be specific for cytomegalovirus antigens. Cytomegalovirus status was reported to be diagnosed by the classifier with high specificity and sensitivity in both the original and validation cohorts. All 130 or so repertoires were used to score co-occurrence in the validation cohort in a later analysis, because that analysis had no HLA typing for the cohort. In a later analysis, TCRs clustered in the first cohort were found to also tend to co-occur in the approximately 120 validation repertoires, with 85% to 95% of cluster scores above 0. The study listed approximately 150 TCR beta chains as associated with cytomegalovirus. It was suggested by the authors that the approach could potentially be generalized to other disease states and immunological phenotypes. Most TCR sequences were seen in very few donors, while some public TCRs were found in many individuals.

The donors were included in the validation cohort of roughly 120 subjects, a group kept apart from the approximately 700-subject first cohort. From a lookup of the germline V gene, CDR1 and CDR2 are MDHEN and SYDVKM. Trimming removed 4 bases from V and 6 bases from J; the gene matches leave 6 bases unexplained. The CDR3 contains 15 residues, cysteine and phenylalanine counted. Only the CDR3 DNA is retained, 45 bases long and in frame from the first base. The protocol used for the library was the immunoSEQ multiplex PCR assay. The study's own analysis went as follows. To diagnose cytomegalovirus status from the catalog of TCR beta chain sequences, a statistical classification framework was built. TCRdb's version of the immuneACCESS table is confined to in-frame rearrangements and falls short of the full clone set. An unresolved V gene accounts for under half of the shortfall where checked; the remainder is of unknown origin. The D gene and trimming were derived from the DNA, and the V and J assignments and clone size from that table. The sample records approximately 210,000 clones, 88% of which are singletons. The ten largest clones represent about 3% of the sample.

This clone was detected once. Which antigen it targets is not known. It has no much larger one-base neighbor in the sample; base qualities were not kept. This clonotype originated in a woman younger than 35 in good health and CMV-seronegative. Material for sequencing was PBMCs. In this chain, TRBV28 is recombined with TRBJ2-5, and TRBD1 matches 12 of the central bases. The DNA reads TGTGCCAGCAGTTGGGGGACAGGGGGCGCAAAGACCCAGTACTTC. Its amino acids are CASSWGTGGAKTQYF.